These 5 T cell receptor beta chains were all obtained from the same sample, sequenced in a study of T cell responses to AZD1222 COVID-19 vaccine. Profiled with immunoSEQ multiplex PCR; TCRdb holds only in-frame clones, not every one. The sample holds 100,000 to 150,000 clones, approximately 85% seen once. Sample: peripheral blood, taken on day 0 of AZD1222 vaccination. These receptors all stem from an adult in good health.

V is TRBV20-1 and J is TRBJ1-2; no reliable D call. The V end lost 1 base, the J end lost 6 bases, and 6 bases lay between the germline ends. Germline CDR1 reads DFQATT; CDR2 reads SNEGSKA (reference sequence). This CDR3 is built from 11 residues. CDR3 sequence reads: CSARVPNGYTF. For the CDR3, the DNA is TGCAGTGCTAGAGTCCCTAATGGCTACACCTTC.

V is TRBV28 and J is TRBJ2-3; D remains unclear. CDR1 is MDHEN, CDR2 SYDVKM, per germline. Trimming took 4 bases from V and 2 from J, leaving 4 bases between them. CDR3 length: 12 amino acids. In DNA, the CDR3 is TGTGCCAGCAGTTCTTACACAGATACGCAGTATTTT. As protein: CASSSYTDTQYF.

J is TRBJ2-7 and V is TRBV29-1; no definite D call. The CDR3 extends over 12 amino acids. V was clipped by 1 base and J by 9 bases, with 13 bases between them. Germline CDR1 is SQVTM and CDR2 is ANQGSEA. In DNA form, the CDR3 reads TGCAGCGTTGAAGTAGGACGCTCGGTGCAGTACTTC. It translates to CSVEVGRSVQYF.

V gene TRBV29-1 combines with J gene TRBJ2-7; D possibly uses TRBD1 or TRBD2 (5 bases each). The V end lost 6 bases, the J end lost 5 bases, and 11 bases lay between the germline ends. CDR1 and CDR2 (germline): SQVTM, ANQGSEA. This CDR3 has 11 amino acids. CDR3 sequence: CSVGRGDEQYF. In DNA, the CDR3 is TGCAGCGTGGGACGTGGGGACGAGCAGTACTTC.

The chain uses TRBV15 and TRBJ2-4; TRBD2 is a possible D gene (5 bases). This CDR3 comprises 15 residues. CDR1 LNHNV and CDR2 YYDKDF come from the germline V gene (reference sequence). The ends were cut back, 3 bases at V and 9 bases at J, with 18 bases in the middle. CDR3 amino acids: CATSSQRPQGAIQYF. The CDR3 region has the DNA TGTGCCACCAGCAGCCAGCGGCCCCAAGGTGCCATTCAGTACTTC.